This record looks at one T cell receptor beta chain sequence and its context. TCRdb redid the calling of the RT-PCR reads with MiXCR, one entry per CDR3 protein. The data show about 570,000 distinct CDR3 sequences, with approximately 10% seen just once and approximately 11% held by the top ten. This entry comes from a study of response to subunit inactivated influenza vaccine. Germline trimming cut 7 bases from V and 2 bases from J; bases unmatched to any gene: 7. The CDR3 spans 13 residues. Germline CDR1 SQVTM, CDR2 ANQGSEA. This same sample was also taken into another study, of T cells expressing NK-cell markers. That report notes: Production of TCR beta cDNA relied on 5'RACE template switching with UMIs.

The chain employs TRBV29-1 and TRBJ2-7, with 8 bases matching TRBD2. Sequencing used PBMCs from blood, obtained on the day of vaccination. This receptor was taken from a man between 50 and 59 years old who received an inactivated influenza vaccine. The CDR3 protein is CSARQREPYEQYF. The CDR3 DNA follows: TGCAGCGCCCGGCAGCGGGAGCCCTACGAGCAGTACTTC.